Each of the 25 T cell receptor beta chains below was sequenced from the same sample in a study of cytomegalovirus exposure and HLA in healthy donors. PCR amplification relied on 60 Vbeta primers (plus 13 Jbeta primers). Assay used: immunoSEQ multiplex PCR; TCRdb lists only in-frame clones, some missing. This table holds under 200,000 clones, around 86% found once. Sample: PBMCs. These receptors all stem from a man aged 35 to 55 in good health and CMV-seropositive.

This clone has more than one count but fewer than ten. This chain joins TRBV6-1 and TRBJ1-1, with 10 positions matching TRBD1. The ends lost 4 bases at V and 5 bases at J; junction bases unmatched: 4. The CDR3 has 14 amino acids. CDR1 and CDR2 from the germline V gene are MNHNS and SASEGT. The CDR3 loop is CASSVRTGGTEAFF. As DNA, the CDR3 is TGTGCCAGCAGTGTTCGGACAGGGGGGACTGAAGCTTTCTTT.

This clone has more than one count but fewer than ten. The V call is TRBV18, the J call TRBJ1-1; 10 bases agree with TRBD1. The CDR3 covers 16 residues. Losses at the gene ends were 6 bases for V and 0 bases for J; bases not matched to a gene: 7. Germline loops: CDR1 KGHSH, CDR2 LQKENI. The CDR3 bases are TGTGCCAGCTCGGAAAGACAGGGGGCCTTGAACACTGAAGCTTTCTTT. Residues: CASSERQGALNTEAFF.

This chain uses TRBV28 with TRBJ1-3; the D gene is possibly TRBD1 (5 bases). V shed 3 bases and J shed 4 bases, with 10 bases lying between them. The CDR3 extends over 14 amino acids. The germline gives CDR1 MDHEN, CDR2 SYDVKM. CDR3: CASSFAGLGNTIYF. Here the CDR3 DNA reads TGTGCCAGCAGTTTTGCAGGGTTGGGAAACACCATATATTTT. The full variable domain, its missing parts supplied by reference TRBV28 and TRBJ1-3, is DVKVTQSSRYLVKRTGEKVFLECVQDMDHENMFWYRQDPGLGLRLIYFSYDVKMKEKGDIPEGYSVSREKKERFSLILESASTNQTSMYLCASSFAGLGNTIYFGEGSWLTVV.

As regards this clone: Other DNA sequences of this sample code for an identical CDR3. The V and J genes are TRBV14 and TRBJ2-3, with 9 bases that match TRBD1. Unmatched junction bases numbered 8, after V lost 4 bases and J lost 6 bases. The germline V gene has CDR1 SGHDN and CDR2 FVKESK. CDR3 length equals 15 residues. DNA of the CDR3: TGTGCCAGCAGCCTCGGGACAGGGAGGGCGGATACGCAGTATTTT. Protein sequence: CASSLGTGRADTQYF. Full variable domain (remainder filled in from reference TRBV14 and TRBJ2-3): EAGVTQFPSHSVIEKGQTVTLRCDPISGHDNLYWYRRVMGKEIKFLLHFVKESKQDESGMPNNRFLAERTGGTYSTLKVQPAELEDSGVYFCASSLGTGRADTQYFGPGTRLTVL.

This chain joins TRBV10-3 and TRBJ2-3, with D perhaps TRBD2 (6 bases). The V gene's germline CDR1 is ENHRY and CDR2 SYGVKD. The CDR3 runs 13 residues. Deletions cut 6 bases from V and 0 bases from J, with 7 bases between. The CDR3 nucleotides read TGTGCCATCAGGGGGGGAAGCACAGATACGCAGTATTTT. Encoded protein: CAIRGGSTDTQYF.

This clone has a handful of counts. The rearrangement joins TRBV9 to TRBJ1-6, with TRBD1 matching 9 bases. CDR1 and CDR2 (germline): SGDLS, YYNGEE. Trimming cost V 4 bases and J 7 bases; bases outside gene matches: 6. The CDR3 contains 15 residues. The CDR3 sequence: CASSSMDRGNSPLHF. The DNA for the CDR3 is TGTGCCAGCAGCTCCATGGACAGGGGAAATTCACCCCTCCACTTT. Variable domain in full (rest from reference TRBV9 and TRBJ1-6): DSGVTQTPKHLITATGQRVTLRCSPRSGDLSVYWYQQSLDQGLQFLIQYYNGEERAKGNILERFSAQQFPDLHSELNLSSLELGDSALYFCASSSMDRGNSPLHFGNGTRLTVT.

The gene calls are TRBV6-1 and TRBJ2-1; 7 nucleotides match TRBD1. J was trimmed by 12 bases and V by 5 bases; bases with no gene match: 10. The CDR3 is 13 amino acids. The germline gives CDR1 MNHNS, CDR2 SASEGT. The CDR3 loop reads CASSRTWDSGQFF. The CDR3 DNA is TGTGCCAGCAGTCGGACCTGGGACAGCGGGCAGTTCTTC.

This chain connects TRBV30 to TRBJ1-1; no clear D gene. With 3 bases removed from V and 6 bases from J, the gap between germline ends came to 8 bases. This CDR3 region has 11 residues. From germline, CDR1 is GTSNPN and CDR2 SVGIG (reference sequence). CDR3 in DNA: TGTGCCTGGAGCGCAGAATCTGAAGCTTTCTTT. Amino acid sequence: CAWSAESEAFF.

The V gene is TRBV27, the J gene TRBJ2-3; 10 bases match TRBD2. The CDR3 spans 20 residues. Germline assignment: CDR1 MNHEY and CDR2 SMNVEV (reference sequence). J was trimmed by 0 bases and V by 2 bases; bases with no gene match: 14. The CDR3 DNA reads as TGTGCCAGCAGTTTAGATGGTAGCGGGGGGCGAATTACTAGCACAGATACGCAGTATTTT. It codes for CASSLDGSGGRITSTDTQYF.

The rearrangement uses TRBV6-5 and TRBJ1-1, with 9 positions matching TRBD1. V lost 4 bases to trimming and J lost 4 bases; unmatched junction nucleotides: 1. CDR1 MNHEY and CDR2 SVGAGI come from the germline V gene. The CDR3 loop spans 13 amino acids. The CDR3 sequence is CASSLTGGTEAFF. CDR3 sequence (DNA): TGTGCCAGCAGTTTGACAGGGGGCACTGAAGCTTTCTTT.

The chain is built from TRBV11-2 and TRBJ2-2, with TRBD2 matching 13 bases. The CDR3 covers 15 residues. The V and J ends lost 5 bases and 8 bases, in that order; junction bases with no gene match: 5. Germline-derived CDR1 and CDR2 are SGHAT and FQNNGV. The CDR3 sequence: CASSKGLAGVGELFF. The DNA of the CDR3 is TGTGCCAGCAGCAAAGGACTAGCGGGGGTAGGGGAGCTGTTTTTT.

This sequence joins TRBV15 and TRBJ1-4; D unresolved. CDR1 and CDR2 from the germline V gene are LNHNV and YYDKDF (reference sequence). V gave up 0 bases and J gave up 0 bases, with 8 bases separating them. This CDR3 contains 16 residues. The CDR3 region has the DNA TGTGCCACCAGCAGAGATCTGGCAGCAACTAATGAAAAACTGTTTTTT. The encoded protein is CATSRDLAATNEKLFF.

The CDR3 protein is CASSWTTSSYNEQFF. CDR3 DNA: TGCGCCAGCAGCTGGACGACTAGCTCCTACAATGAGCAGTTCTTC. The chain employs TRBV5-1 and TRBJ2-1; D possibly corresponds to TRBD2 (6 bases). This CDR3 has 15 amino acids. V gave up 3 bases and J gave up 0 bases, with 10 bases separating them. CDR1 SGHRS and CDR2 YFSETQ come from the germline V gene.

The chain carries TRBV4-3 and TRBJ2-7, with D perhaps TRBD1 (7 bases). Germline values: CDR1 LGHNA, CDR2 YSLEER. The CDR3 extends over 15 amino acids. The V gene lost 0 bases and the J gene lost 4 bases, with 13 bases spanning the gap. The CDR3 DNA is TGCGCCAGCAGCCAAGAGCGGGACAGAAGGTACGAGCAGTACTTC. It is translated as CASSQERDRRYEQYF.

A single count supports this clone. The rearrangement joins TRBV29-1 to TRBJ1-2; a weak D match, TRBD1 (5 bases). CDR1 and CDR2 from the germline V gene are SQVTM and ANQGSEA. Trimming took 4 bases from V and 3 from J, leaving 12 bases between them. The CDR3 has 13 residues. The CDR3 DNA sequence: TGCAGCGTTGGTCCCCAAGGGGACTATGGCTACACCTTC. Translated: CSVGPQGDYGYTF.

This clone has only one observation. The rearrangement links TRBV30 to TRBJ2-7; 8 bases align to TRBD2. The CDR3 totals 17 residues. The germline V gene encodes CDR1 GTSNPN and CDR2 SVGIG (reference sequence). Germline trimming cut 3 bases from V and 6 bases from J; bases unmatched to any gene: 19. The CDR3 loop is CAWSKPTGGGITGEQYF. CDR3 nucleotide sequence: TGTGCCTGGAGCAAGCCCACGGGCGGGGGGATTACTGGCGAGCAGTACTTC.

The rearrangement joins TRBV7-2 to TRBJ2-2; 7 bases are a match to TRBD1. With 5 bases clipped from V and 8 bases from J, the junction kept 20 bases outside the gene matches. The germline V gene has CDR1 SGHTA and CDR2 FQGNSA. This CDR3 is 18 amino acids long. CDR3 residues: CASSTRGSGQPSGGELFF. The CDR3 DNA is TGTGCCAGCAGCACCCGAGGGTCGGGACAGCCCTCGGGAGGGGAGCTGTTTTTT.

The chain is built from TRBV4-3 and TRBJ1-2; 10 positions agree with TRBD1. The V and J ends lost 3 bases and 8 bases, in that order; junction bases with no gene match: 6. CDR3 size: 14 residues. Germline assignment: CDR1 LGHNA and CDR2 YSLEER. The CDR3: CASSQDRGFEGYTF. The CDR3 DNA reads TGCGCCAGCAGCCAGGACAGGGGGTTTGAAGGCTACACCTTC.

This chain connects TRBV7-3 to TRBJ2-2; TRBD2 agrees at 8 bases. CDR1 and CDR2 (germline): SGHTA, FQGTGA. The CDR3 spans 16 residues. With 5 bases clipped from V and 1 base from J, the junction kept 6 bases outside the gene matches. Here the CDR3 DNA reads TGTGCCAGCAGCCAGACGGGGGGGCTGAACACCGGGGAGCTGTTTTTT. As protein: CASSQTGGLNTGELFF.

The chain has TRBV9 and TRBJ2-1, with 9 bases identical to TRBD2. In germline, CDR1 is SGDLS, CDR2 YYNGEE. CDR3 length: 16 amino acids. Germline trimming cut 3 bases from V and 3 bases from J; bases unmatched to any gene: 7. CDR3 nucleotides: TGTGCCAGCAGCGGGGGAGCGGGGGGACACTACAATGAGCAGTTCTTC. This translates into CASSGGAGGHYNEQFF. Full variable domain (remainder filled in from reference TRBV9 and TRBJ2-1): DSGVTQTPKHLITATGQRVTLRCSPRSGDLSVYWYQQSLDQGLQFLIQYYNGEERAKGNILERFSAQQFPDLHSELNLSSLELGDSALYFCASSGGAGGHYNEQFFGPGTRLTVL.

CDR3 in amino acids: CASSISLANDEQFF. The CDR3 DNA reads TGTGCCAGTAGTATTTCACTAGCGAACGATGAGCAGTTCTTC. The V gene is TRBV19, the J gene TRBJ2-1; 7 bases match TRBD2. J lost 8 bases, V lost 3 bases, and 7 bases had no gene match. Germline V gene data show CDR1 as LNHDA and CDR2 as SQIVND (reference sequence). The CDR3 sequence is 14 residues long.

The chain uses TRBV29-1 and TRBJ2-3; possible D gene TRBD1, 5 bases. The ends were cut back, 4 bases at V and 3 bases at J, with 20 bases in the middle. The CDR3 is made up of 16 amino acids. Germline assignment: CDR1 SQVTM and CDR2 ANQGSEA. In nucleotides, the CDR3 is TGCAGCGTTGGTCGATCCCGACAGTTGGAGACAGATACGCAGTATTTT. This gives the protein CSVGRSRQLETDTQYF.

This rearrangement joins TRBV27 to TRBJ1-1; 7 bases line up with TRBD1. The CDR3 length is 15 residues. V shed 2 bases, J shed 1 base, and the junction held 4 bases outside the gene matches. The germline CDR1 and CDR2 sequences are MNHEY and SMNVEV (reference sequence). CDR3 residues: CASSLPGQRNTEAFF. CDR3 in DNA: TGTGCCAGCAGTTTACCGGGACAGAGGAACACTGAAGCTTTCTTT.

The CDR3 DNA reads TGTGCCAGCAGACTTGGAGGCAGGGGGCACGAGCAGTACTTC. Protein product: CASRLGGRGHEQYF. This sequence joins TRBV6-1 and TRBJ2-7; 8 positions agree with TRBD1. Per germline, CDR1 MNHNS and CDR2 SASEGT. Germline trimming cut 6 bases from V and 5 bases from J; bases unmatched to any gene: 9. The CDR3 is 14 residues long.

CDR3 protein: CASSQDSFSNQPQHF. In DNA, the CDR3 is TGCGCCAGCAGCCAAGATAGTTTTAGCAATCAGCCCCAGCATTTT. The chain has TRBV4-3 and TRBJ1-5; D unclear. The length of the CDR3 is 15 residues. Germline V gives CDR1 LGHNA, CDR2 YSLEER. Trimming took off 0 bases at V and 0 bases at J, with 6 bases between the two ends.